The entry that follows covers one T cell receptor (beta chain) sequence. Tagging with unique molecular identifiers was applied to individual cDNA molecules. TCRdb reprocessed the 5' RACE reads via MiXCR and lists one record per CDR3 protein. The sample includes 65,000 to 75,000 distinct CDR3 sequences, 11% of them seen just once. J lost 9 bases, V lost 3 bases, and 6 bases had no gene match. The CDR3 runs 15 residues. Germline V gene lookup returns CDR1 SGHVS and CDR2 FQNEAQ. The sample is drawn from a study of early T cells in non-severe SARS-CoV-2 infection. Overall study context: The authors sequenced bulk RNA from unsorted whole blood, leaving chains unpaired.

The TCR sequence derives from an adult who was a healthcare worker with PCR-confirmed SARS-CoV-2 infection or an uninfected control (not recorded which). Sequenced material: whole blood. The J gene is TRBJ1-6, the V gene TRBV7-8; 9 nucleotides align to TRBD1. The CDR3 is CASSLGQGRRSPLHF. DNA for the CDR3: TGTGCCAGCAGCTTGGGACAGGGTCGACGTTCACCCCTCCACTTT.